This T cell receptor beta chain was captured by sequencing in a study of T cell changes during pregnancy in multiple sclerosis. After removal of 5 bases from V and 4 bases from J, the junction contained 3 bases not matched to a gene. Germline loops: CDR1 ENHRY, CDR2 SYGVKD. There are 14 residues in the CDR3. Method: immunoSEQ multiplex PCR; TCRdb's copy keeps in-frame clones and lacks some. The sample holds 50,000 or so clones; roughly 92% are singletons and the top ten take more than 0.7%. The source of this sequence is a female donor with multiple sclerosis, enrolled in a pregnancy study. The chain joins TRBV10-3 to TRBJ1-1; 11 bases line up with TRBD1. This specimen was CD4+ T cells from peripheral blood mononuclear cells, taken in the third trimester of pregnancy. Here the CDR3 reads CAISLGQGATEAFF. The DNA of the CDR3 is TGTGCCATCAGTCTTGGACAGGGGGCCACTGAAGCTTTCTTT.